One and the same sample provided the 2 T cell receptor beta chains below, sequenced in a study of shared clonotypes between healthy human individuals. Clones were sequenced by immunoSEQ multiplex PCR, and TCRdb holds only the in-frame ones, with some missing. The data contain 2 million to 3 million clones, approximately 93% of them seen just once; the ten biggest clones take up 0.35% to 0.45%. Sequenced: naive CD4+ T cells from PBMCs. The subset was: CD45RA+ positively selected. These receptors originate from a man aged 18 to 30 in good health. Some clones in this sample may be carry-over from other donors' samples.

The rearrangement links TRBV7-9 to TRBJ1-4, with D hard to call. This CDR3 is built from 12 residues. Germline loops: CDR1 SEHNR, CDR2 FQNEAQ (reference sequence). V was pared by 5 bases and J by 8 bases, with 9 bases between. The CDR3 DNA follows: TGTGCCAGCAGCCCTGGGCAGGAAAAACTGTTTTTT. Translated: CASSPGQEKLFF. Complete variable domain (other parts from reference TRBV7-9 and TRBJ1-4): DTGVSQNPRHKITKRGQNVTFRCDPISEHNRLYWYRQTLGQGPEFLTYFQNEAQLEKSRLLSDRFSAERPKGSFSTLEIQRTEQGDSAMYLCASSPGQEKLFFGSGTQLSVL.

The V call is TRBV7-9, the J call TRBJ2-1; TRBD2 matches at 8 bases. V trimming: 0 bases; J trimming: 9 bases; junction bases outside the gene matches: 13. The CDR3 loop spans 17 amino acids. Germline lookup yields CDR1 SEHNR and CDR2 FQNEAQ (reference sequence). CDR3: CASSLAIGTRSTGEQFF. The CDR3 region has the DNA TGTGCCAGCAGCTTAGCGATAGGGACTAGATCAACCGGTGAGCAGTTCTTC. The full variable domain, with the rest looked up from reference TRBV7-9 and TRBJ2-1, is DTGVSQNPRHKITKRGQNVTFRCDPISEHNRLYWYRQTLGQGPEFLTYFQNEAQLEKSRLLSDRFSAERPKGSFSTLEIQRTEQGDSAMYLCASSLAIGTRSTGEQFFGPGTRLTVL.